Listed below are T cell receptor beta chains from one sample, sequenced in a study of chemoradiotherapy in HPV16-positive cancers. TCRdb keeps only in-frame clones here, not all; method: immunoSEQ multiplex PCR. This sample yields about 2,200 clones, of which less than 80% are seen a single time; 30% to 40% belongs to the top ten. This sample comprised tumor tissue, obtained from a patient who underwent chemoradiotherapy. The receptors here all came from a human donor with HPV-associated anogenital cancer. The CDR3 runs from the conserved cysteine through the conserved F or W. Each record gives: V gene, clone size, J gene, D gene, CDR3 DNA, CDR3 protein. D genes are given only for firm matches. Not every row has a clone size; where given, it reads once, few, many or a size class.

>TRBV6-5|-|TRBJ2-1|TRBD1
TGTGCCAGCAGACGGGACAGCAAAACCTACAATGAGCAGTTCTTC
CASRRDSKTYNEQFF
>TRBV6-1|-|TRBJ1-2|-
TGTGCCACCAGGGAGGGCCAGGGTGGCTACACCTTC
CATREGQGGYTF
>TRBV5-6|-|TRBJ1-1|TRBD1
TGTGCCAGCAGCTCCCTCTCAGGGGGGGGCACTGAAGCTTTCTTT
CASSSLSGGGTEAFF
>TRBV5-4|few|TRBJ2-2|-
TGTGCCAGCAGCTTGGAATACACCGGGGAGCTGTTTTTT
CASSLEYTGELFF
>TRBV4-3|-|TRBJ1-5|-
TGCGCCAGCAGCCAAGGGGTAAAAGGGGGGAAAAGCAATCAGCCCCAGCATTTT
CASSQGVKGGKSNQPQHF
>TRBV5-5|-|TRBJ1-5|TRBD1
TGTGCCAGCAGCCCCGGGACAGGGGATCGCAATCAGCCCCAGCATTTT
CASSPGTGDRNQPQHF
>TRBV2|large|TRBJ2-7|-
TGTGCCAGCAGTGAAATGGTCAGTTCCTACGAGCAGTACTTC
CASSEMVSSYEQYF
>TRBV5-8|-|TRBJ2-6|-
TGTGCCAGCAGCTCCGTCACAGGGATCGCGCTGTCTGGGGCCAACGTCCTGACTTTC
CASSSVTGIALSGANVLTF
>TRBV19|-|TRBJ1-1|-
TGTGCCAGTACCTCGTATGCTTTGAACACTGAAGCTTTCTTT
CASTSYALNTEAFF
>TRBV14|few|TRBJ2-7|-
TGTGCCAGCAGCCAAGAGAACAGGGAAGCCTACGAGCAGTACTTC
CASSQENREAYEQYF